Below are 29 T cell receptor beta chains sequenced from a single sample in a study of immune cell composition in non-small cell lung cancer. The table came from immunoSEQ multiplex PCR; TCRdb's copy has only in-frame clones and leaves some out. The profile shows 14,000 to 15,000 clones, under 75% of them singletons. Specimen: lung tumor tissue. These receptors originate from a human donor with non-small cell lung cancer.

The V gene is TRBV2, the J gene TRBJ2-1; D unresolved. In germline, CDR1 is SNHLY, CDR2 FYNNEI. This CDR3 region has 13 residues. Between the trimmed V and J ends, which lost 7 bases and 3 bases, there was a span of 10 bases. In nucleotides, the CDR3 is TGTGCCAGCAAGCTAGGCCACTACAATGAGCAGTTCTTC. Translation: CASKLGHYNEQFF.

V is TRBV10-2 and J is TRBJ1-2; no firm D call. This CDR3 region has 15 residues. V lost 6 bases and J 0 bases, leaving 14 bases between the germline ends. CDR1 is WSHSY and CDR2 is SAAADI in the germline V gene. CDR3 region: CASRVQAAPNYGYTF. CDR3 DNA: TGCGCCAGCAGAGTGCAGGCAGCCCCTAACTATGGCTACACCTTC.

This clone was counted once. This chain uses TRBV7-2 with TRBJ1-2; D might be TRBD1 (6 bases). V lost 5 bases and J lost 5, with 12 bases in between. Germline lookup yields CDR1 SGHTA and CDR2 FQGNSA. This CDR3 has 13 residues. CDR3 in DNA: TGTGCCAGCAGCCCACAGGGCTGGTATGGCTACACCTTC. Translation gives CASSPQGWYGYTF.

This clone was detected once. CDR3 residues: CASSQTDKDEKLFF. As DNA, the CDR3 is TGTGCCAGCTCACAAACGGACAAGGATGAAAAACTGTTTTTT. The chain is built from TRBV18 and TRBJ1-4, with a weak D call TRBD1 (5 bases). The germline CDR1 and CDR2 sequences are KGHSH and LQKENI. The CDR3 sequence is 14 residues long. The germline V and J ends were trimmed by 4 bases and 6 bases, with 12 bases remaining between them.

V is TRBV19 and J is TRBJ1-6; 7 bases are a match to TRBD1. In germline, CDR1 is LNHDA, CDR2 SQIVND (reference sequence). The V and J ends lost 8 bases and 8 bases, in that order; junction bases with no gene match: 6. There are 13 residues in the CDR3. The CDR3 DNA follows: TGTGCCAGTTCAGACAGGGACGATTCACCCCTCCACTTT. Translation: CASSDRDDSPLHF.

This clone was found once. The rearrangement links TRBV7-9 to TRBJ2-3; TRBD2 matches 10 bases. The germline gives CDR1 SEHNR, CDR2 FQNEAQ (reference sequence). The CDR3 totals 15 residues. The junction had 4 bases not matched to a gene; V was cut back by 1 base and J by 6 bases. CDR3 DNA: TGTGCCAGCAGCTTAGGAACTAGCGGGGTGGATACGCAGTATTTT. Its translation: CASSLGTSGVDTQYF.

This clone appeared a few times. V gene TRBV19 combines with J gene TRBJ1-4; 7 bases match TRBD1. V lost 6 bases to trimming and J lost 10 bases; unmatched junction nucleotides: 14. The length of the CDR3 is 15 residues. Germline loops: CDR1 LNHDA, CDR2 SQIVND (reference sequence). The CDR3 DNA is TGTGCCAGTAGCGTAACAGGGGTTCAAATAGGAAAACTGTTTTTT. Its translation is CASSVTGVQIGKLFF. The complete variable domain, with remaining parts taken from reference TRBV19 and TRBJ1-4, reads DGGITQSPKYLFRKEGQNVTLSCEQNLNHDAMYWYRQDPGQGLRLIYYSQIVNDFQKGDIAEGYSVSREKKESFPLTVTSAQKNPTAFYLCASSVTGVQIGKLFFGSGTQLSVL.

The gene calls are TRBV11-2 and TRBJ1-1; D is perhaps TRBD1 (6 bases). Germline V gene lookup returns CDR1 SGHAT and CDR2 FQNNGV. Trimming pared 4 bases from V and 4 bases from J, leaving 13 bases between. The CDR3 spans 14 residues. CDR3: CASSSEQGITEAFF. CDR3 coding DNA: TGTGCCAGCAGCTCGGAACAGGGCATCACTGAAGCTTTCTTT.

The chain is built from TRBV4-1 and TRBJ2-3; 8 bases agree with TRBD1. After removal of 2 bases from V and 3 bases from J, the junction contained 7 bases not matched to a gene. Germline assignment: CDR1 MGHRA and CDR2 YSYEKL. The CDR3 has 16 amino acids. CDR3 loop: CASSQRPGQVTDTQYF. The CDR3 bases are TGCGCCAGCAGCCAACGACCGGGACAGGTAACAGATACGCAGTATTTT.

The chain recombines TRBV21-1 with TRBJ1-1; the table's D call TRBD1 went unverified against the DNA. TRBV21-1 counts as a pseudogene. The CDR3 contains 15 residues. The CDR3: CASSKGLYMNTEAFF. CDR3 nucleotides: TGTGCCAGCAGCAAGGGCCTCTATATGAACACTGAAGCTTTCTTT.

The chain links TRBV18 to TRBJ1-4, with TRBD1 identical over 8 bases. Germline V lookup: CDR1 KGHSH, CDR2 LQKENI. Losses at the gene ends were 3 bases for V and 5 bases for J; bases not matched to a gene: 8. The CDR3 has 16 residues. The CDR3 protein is CASSPLTGALNEKLFF. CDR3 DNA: TGTGCCAGCTCACCGCTGACAGGGGCGCTGAATGAAAAACTGTTTTTT.

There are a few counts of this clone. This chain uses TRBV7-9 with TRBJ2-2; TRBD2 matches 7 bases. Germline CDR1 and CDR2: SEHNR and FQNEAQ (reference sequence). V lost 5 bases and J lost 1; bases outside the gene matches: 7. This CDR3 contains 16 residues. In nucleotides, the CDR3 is TGTGCCAGCAGCGTTAGTGGCGGGGGGAACACCGGGGAGCTGTTTTTT. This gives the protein CASSVSGGGNTGELFF.

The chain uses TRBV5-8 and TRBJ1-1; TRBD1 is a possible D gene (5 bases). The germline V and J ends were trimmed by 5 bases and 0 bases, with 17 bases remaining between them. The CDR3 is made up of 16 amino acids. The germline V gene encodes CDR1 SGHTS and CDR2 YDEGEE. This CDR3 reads CASSLTRQNMNTEAFF. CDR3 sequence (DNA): TGTGCCAGCAGTTTGACTCGACAGAATATGAACACTGAAGCTTTCTTT.

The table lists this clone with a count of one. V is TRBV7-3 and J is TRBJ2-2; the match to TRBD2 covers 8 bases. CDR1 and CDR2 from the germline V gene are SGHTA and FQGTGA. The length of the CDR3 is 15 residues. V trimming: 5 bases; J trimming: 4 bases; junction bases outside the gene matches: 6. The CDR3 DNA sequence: TGTGCCAGCAGCCCTCGGGGGGGCACCACCGGGGAGCTGTTTTTT. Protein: CASSPRGGTTGELFF.

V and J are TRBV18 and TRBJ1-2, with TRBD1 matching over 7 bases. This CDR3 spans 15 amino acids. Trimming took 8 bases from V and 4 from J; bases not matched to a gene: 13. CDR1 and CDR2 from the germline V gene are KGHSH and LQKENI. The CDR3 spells CASTNLGQITYGYTF. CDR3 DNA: TGTGCCAGCACAAACCTGGGACAGATAACCTATGGCTACACCTTC.

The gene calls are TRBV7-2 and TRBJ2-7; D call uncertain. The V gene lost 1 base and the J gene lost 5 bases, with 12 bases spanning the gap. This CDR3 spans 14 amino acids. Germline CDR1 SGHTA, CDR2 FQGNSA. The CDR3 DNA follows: TGTGCCAGCAGCTTAGGAGGAGTTCTTGACGAGCAGTACTTC. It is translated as CASSLGGVLDEQYF. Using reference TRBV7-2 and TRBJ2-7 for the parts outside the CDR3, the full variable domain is GAGVSQSPSNKVTEKGKDVELRCDPISGHTALYWYRQSLGQGLEFLIYFQGNSAPDKSGLPSDRFSAERTGGSVSTLTIQRTQQEDSAVYLCASSLGGVLDEQYFGPGTRLTVT.

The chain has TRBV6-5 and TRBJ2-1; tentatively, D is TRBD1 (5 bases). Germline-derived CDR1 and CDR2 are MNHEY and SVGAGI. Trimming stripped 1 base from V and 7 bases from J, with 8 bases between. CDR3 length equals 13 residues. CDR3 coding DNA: TGTGCCAGCAGTTACTTGGGGCAGAATGAGCAGTTCTTC. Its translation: CASSYLGQNEQFF.

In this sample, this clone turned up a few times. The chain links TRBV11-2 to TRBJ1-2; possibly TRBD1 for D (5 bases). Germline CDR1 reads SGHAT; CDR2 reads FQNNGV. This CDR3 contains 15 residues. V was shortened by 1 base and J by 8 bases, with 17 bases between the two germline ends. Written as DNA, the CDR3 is TGTGCCAGCAGCTTAGCCGGTACCACAGGACACGGCTACACCTTC. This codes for CASSLAGTTGHGYTF.

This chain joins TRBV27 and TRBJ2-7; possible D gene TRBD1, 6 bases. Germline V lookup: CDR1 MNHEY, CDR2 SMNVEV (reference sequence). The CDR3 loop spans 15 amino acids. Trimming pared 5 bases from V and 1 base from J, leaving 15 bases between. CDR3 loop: CASSPLGAGSYEQYF. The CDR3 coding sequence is TGTGCCAGCAGTCCTTTGGGGGCTGGGTCCTACGAGCAGTACTTC.

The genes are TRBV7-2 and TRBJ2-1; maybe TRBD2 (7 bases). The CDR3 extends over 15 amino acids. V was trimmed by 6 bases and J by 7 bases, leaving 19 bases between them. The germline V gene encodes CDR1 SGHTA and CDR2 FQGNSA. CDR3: CASSFTRGAGNEQFF. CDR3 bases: TGTGCCAGCAGTTTTACACGGGGGGCCGGGAATGAGCAGTTCTTC.

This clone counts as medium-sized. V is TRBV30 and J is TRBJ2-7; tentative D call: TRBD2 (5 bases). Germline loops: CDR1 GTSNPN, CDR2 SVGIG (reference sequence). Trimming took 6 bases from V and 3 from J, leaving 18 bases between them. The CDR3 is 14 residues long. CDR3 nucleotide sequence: TGTGCCTGCAAAATCCGGGGATATATCTACGAGCAGTACTTC. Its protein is CACKIRGYIYEQYF.

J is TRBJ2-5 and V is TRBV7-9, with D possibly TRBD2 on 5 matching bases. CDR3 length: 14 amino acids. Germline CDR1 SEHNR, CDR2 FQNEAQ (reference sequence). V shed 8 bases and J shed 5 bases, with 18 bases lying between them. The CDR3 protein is CASAPRESLETQYF. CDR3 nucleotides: TGTGCCAGCGCCCCTCGGGAATCCTTGGAGACCCAGTACTTC.

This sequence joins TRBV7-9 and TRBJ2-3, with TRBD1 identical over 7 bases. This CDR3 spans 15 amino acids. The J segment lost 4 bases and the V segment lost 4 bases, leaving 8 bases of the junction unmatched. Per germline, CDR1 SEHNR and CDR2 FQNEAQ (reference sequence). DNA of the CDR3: TGTGCCAGCAGCTCCATTAGACAGGGCCCAGATACGCAGTATTTT. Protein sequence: CASSSIRQGPDTQYF.

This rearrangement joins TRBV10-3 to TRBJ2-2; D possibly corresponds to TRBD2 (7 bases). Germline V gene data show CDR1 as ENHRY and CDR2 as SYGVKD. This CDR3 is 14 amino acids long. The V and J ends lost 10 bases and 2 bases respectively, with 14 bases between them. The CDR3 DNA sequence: TGTGCCACCGGGTCGGGGGGCAACACCGGGGAGCTGTTTTTT. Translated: CATGSGGNTGELFF.

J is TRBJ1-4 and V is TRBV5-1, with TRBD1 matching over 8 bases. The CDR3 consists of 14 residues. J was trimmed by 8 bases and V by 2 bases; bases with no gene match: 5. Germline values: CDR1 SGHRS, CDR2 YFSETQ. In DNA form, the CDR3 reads TGCGCCAGCAGCTTCGGACAGGGAAGGGAAAAACTGTTTTTT. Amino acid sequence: CASSFGQGREKLFF.

The CDR3 DNA reads TGTGCCAGCAGCGTAGAAGGACAGCTCGGCATTCAGTACTTC. Its protein product is CASSVEGQLGIQYF. The chain combines TRBV9 with TRBJ2-4; maybe TRBD1 (6 bases). This CDR3 is built from 14 residues. Trimming cost V 0 bases and J 9 bases, with 13 bases left between them. In germline, CDR1 is SGDLS, CDR2 YYNGEE. Using reference TRBV9 and TRBJ2-4 for the parts outside the CDR3, the full variable domain is DSGVTQTPKHLITATGQRVTLRCSPRSGDLSVYWYQQSLDQGLQFLIQYYNGEERAKGNILERFSAQQFPDLHSELNLSSLELGDSALYFCASSVEGQLGIQYFGAGTRLSVL.

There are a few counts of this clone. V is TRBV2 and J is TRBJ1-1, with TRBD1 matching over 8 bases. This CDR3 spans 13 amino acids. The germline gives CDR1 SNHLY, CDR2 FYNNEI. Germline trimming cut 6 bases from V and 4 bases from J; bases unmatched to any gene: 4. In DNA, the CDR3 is TGTGCCAGCAGGGGAACAGGGGGCACTGAAGCTTTCTTT. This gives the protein CASRGTGGTEAFF.

The CDR3 DNA sequence: TGTGCCACCAGCAGTTTCATCAATTCACCCCTCCACTTT. Translated: CATSSFINSPLHF. The V call is TRBV15, the J call TRBJ1-6; D is ambiguous. The germline gives CDR1 LNHNV, CDR2 YYDKDF (reference sequence). The CDR3 runs to 13 residues. Deletions cut 3 bases from V and 7 bases from J, with 7 bases between. Full variable domain (missing parts from reference TRBV15 and TRBJ1-6): DAMVIQNPRYQVTQFGKPVTLSCSQTLNHNVMYWYQQKSSQAPKLLFHYYDKDFNNEADTPDNFQSRRPNTSFCFLDIRSPGLGDTAMYLCATSSFINSPLHFGNGTRLTVT.

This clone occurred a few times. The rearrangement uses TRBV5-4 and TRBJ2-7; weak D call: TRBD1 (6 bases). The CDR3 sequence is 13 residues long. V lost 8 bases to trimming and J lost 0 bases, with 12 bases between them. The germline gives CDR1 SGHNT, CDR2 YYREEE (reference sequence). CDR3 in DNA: TGTGCCAGTAGGGTGGACAGCTCCTACGAGCAGTACTTC. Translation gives CASRVDSSYEQYF.